Presented here are 17 T cell receptor beta chains from one specimen sequenced in a study of cytomegalovirus exposure and HLA in healthy donors. The PCR ran on 60 Vbeta and 13 Jbeta primers. Assay used: immunoSEQ multiplex PCR; TCRdb lists only in-frame clones, some missing. The repertoire holds approximately 110,000 clones, 79% seen once, with around 3% in the top ten. Input material: PBMCs. The receptors come from a woman between 18 and 29 years old in good health and CMV-seropositive.

The chain has TRBV6-5 and TRBJ2-1, with TRBD1 identical over 8 bases. The ends lost 2 bases at V and 5 bases at J; junction bases unmatched: 2. In germline, CDR1 is MNHEY, CDR2 SVGAGI. CDR3 size: 14 residues. The CDR3 bases are TGTGCCAGCAGTTACGCGGACAGGGACAATGAGCAGTTCTTC. Residues: CASSYADRDNEQFF.

This chain connects TRBV30 to TRBJ1-3, with 7 bases identical to TRBD1. Trimming took 0 bases from V and 6 from J; bases not matched to a gene: 8. CDR1 is GTSNPN, CDR2 SVGIG, per germline (reference sequence). CDR3 size: 15 residues. The CDR3 DNA reads as TGTGCCTGGAGTGTCGGAGGACAGGACCTAAACACCATATATTTT. This gives the protein CAWSVGGQDLNTIYF.

The gene calls are TRBV11-3 and TRBJ2-2; 7 bases fit TRBD1. The CDR3 has 15 amino acids. CDR1 is SGHNT, CDR2 YENEEA, per germline. Losses at the gene ends were 3 bases for V and 2 bases for J; bases not matched to a gene: 3. The CDR3 DNA is TGTGCCAGCAGCTTGGGACAGCCTAACACCGGGGAGCTGTTTTTT. Translation gives CASSLGQPNTGELFF. The full variable domain, its missing parts supplied by reference TRBV11-3 and TRBJ2-2, is EAGVVQSPRYKIIEKKQPVAFWCNPISGHNTLYWYLQNLGQGPELLIRYENEEAVDDSQLPKDRFSAERLKGVDSTLKIQPAELGDSAVYLCASSLGQPNTGELFFGEGSRLTVL.

This clone was observed a single time. The J gene is TRBJ2-7, the V gene TRBV11-2; TRBD2 matches at 9 bases. Germline lookup yields CDR1 SGHAT and CDR2 FQNNGV. The J segment lost 2 bases and the V segment lost 5 bases, leaving 13 bases of the junction unmatched. This CDR3 spans 17 amino acids. CDR3 coding DNA: TGTGCCAGCAGCGGCGGCCTAGGGGCGGGAGGGACCTACGAGCAGTACTTC. Translated, it gives CASSGGLGAGGTYEQYF.

The rearrangement uses TRBV30 and TRBJ1-3, with TRBD1 identical over 7 bases. CDR3 length: 12 amino acids. Trimming took 5 bases from V and 2 from J; bases not matched to a gene: 0. Germline V gene lookup returns CDR1 GTSNPN and CDR2 SVGIG (reference sequence). CDR3 sequence (DNA): TGTGCCTGGGGGACAGCTGGAAACACCATATATTTT. As protein: CAWGTAGNTIYF.

The CDR3 DNA reads as TGCGCCAGCAGCTTGTCTCTACAGGAGACGGACGAGCAGTACTTC. This codes for CASSLSLQETDEQYF. V is TRBV5-1 and J is TRBJ2-7; tentative D call: TRBD1 (5 bases). Germline CDR1 SGHRS, CDR2 YFSETQ. V shed 1 base and J shed 5 bases, with 16 bases lying between them. The length of the CDR3 is 15 residues.

V usage is TRBV27 and J usage is TRBJ1-4; D perhaps matches TRBD1 (5 bases). The germline V and J ends were trimmed by 5 bases and 3 bases, with 13 bases remaining between them. CDR1 and CDR2 (germline): MNHEY, SMNVEV (reference sequence). CDR3 length: 15 residues. CDR3 coding DNA: TGTGCCAGCAGTCCATCGGAGGGGTCTAATGAAAAACTGTTTTTT. Translated, it gives CASSPSEGSNEKLFF. The full variable domain, completed using reference TRBV27 and TRBJ1-4, is EAQVTQNPRYLITVTGKKLTVTCSQNMNHEYMSWYRQDPGLGLRQIYYSMNVEVTDKGDVPEGYKVSRKEKRNFPLILESPSPNQTSLYFCASSPSEGSNEKLFFGSGTQLSVL.

The chain carries TRBV5-1 and TRBJ2-7; 7 nucleotides line up with TRBD1. V shed 2 bases, J shed 5 bases, and the junction held 13 bases outside the gene matches. The CDR3 extends over 16 amino acids. Germline CDR1 reads SGHRS; CDR2 reads YFSETQ. The CDR3 DNA sequence: TGCGCCAGCAGCTTAGGAACGGACAGGCGTAATAACGAGCAGTACTTC. Encoded protein: CASSLGTDRRNNEQYF.

J is TRBJ2-5 and V is TRBV5-4, with TRBD2 matching 9 bases. The trim removed 0 bases at V and 4 bases at J, leaving 13 bases unmatched. CDR1 is SGHNT and CDR2 is YYREEE in the germline V gene (reference sequence). The CDR3 is made up of 18 amino acids. CDR3: CASSLGFSGSRLAETQYF. The CDR3 nucleotides read TGTGCCAGCAGCTTGGGTTTTAGCGGGAGTAGGTTGGCAGAGACCCAGTACTTC. The full variable domain, rest sourced from reference TRBV5-4 and TRBJ2-5, is ETGVTQSPTHLIKTRGQQVTLRCSSQSGHNTVSWYQQALGQGPQFIFQYYREEENGRGNFPPRFSGLQFPNYSSELNVNALELDDSALYLCASSLGFSGSRLAETQYFGPGTRLLVL.

This sequence joins TRBV6-5 and TRBJ2-5; maybe TRBD1 (6 bases). The V end lost 2 bases, the J end lost 4 bases, and 8 bases lay between the germline ends. This CDR3 has 13 residues. Germline V gene data show CDR1 as MNHEY and CDR2 as SVGAGI. This CDR3 reads CASSYGGRETQYF. CDR3 sequence (DNA): TGTGCCAGCAGTTACGGGGGCAGAGAGACCCAGTACTTC.

The rearrangement joins TRBV6-1 to TRBJ1-5; D is unresolved. The germline CDR1 and CDR2 sequences are MNHNS and SASEGT. The CDR3 runs to 17 residues. Between the trimmed V and J ends, which lost 3 bases and 2 bases, there was a span of 17 bases. The CDR3, as DNA: TGTGCCAGCAGTGACTTGAGGATGGGTAGCGGCAATCAGCCCCAGCATTTT. This encodes CASSDLRMGSGNQPQHF.

This chain uses TRBV30 with TRBJ2-6; 7 bases are shared with TRBD2. V dropped 2 bases and J dropped 0; count of bases not matched to a gene: 7. CDR3 size: 17 residues. Germline V gene sequence: CDR1 GTSNPN, CDR2 SVGIG (reference sequence). As DNA, the CDR3 is TGTGCCTGGAGTTCATGGGGGGGTCGCTCTGGGGCCAACGTCCTGACTTTC. It translates to CAWSSWGGRSGANVLTF.

In nucleotides, the CDR3 is TGTGCCAGCTCACTACGGGCAGTTCCGAGGGACACTGAAGCTTTCTTT. It codes for CASSLRAVPRDTEAFF. The chain uses TRBV18 and TRBJ1-1; D is ambiguous. CDR1 and CDR2 from the germline V gene are KGHSH and LQKENI. The CDR3 contains 16 residues. Trimming shortened V by 4 bases and J by 3 bases, and 18 bases separated the two germline ends.

This clone was detected once. The V and J genes are TRBV6-1 and TRBJ1-5; the D is unclear. The ends were cut back, 7 bases at V and 5 bases at J, with 18 bases in the middle. There are 15 residues in the CDR3. Germline V gene lookup returns CDR1 MNHNS and CDR2 SASEGT. The CDR3 region is CASKDSHSPYQPQHF. The DNA of the CDR3 is TGTGCCAGCAAGGACTCCCATTCCCCTTATCAGCCCCAGCATTTT.

The V call is TRBV11-3, the J call TRBJ2-5; 9 bases agree with TRBD2. The V gene end was trimmed by 3 bases and the J gene end by 5 bases; junction bases not matched to a gene: 19. Per the germline V gene, CDR1 is SGHNT and CDR2 is YENEEA. The CDR3 runs 19 residues. CDR3 protein: CASSFRFLAGRADRETQYF. The CDR3 DNA is TGTGCCAGCAGCTTCAGGTTCCTAGCGGGAAGGGCGGACCGGGAGACCCAGTACTTC.

Notes on this clone: One junction end disagrees with the germline gene, perhaps due to a read error. The J gene is TRBJ1-5, the V gene TRBV19, with TRBD1 as a possible D gene (5 bases). CDR1 LNHDA and CDR2 SQIVND come from the germline V gene (reference sequence). The CDR3 is 14 residues long. CDR3 coding DNA: TGTGCCAGTAGCATAGGGGAGGGCTATCAGCCCCAGCATTTT. This translates into CASSIGEGYQPQHF.

The rearrangement joins TRBV2 to TRBJ1-5, with 8 bases identical to TRBD1. The CDR3 runs 12 residues. The trim removed 8 bases at V and 4 bases at J, leaving 1 base unmatched. Germline CDR1 and CDR2: SNHLY and FYNNEI. The CDR3 region is CASQGANQPQHF. The DNA for the CDR3 is TGTGCCAGCCAGGGGGCGAATCAGCCCCAGCATTTT.